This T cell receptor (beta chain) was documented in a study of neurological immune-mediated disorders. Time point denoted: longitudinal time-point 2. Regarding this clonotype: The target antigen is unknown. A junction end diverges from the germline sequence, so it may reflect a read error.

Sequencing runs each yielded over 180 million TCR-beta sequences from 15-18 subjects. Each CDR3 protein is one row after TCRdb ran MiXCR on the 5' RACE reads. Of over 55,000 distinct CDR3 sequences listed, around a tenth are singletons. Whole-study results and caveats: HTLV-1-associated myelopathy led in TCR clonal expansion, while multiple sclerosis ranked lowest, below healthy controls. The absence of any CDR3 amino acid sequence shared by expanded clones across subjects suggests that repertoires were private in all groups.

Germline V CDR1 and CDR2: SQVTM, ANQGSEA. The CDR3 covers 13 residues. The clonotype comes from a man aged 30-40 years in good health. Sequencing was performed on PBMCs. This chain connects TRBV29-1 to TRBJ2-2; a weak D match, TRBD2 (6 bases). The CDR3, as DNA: TGCAGCGTTGACCCGTCGAACACCGGGGGGCTGTTTTTT. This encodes CSVDPSNTGGLFF.